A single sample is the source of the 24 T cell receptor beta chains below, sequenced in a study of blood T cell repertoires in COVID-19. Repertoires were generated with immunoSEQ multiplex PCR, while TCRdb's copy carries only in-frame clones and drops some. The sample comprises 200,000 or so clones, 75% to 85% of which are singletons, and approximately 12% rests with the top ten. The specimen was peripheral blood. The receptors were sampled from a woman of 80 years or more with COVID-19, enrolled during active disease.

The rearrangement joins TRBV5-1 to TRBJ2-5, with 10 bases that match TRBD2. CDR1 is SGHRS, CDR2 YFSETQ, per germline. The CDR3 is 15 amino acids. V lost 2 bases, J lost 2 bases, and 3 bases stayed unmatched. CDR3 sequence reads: CASSFLAGAQETQYF. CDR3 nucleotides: TGCGCCAGCAGCTTCCTAGCGGGGGCACAAGAGACCCAGTACTTC.

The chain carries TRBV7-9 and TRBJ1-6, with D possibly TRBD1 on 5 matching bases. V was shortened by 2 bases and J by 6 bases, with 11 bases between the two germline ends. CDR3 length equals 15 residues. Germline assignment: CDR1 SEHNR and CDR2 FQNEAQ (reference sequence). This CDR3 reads CASSLLRQFNSPLHF. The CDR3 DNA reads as TGTGCCAGCAGCTTATTGCGACAGTTTAATTCACCCCTCCACTTT.

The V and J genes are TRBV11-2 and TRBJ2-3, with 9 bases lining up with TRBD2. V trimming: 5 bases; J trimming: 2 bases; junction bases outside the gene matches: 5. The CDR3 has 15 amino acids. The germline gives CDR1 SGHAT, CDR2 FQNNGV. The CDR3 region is CASSPRLAATDTQYF. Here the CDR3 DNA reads TGTGCCAGCAGCCCGCGACTAGCGGCCACAGATACGCAGTATTTT.

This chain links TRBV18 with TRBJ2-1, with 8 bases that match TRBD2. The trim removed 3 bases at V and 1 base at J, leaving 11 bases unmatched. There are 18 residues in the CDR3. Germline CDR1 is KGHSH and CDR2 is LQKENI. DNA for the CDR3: TGTGCCAGCTCACCGTTCTACCTCCGGGAGGGGTCCTACAATGAGCAGTTCTTC. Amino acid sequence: CASSPFYLREGSYNEQFF.

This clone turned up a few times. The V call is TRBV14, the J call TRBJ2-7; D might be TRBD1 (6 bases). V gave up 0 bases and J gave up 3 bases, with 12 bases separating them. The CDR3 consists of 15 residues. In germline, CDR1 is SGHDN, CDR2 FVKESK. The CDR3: CASSQDSTGNYEQYF. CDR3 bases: TGTGCCAGCAGCCAAGATTCAACAGGGAACTACGAGCAGTACTTC.

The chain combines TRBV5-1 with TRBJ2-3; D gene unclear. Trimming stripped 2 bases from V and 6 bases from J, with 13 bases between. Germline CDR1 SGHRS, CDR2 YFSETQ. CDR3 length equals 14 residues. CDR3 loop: CASSLLLPSDTQYF. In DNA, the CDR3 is TGCGCCAGCAGCTTATTACTACCCTCGGATACGCAGTATTTT.

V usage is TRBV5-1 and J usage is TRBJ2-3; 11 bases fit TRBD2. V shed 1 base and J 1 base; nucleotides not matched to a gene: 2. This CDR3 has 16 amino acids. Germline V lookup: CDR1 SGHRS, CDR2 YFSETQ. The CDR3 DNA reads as TGCGCCAGCAGCTTGCAGGGACTAGCGGGCACAGATACGCAGTATTTT. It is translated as CASSLQGLAGTDTQYF.

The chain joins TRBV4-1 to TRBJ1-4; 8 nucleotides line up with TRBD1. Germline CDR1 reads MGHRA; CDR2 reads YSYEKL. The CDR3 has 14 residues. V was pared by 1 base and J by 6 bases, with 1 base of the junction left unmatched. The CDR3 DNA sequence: TGCGCCAGCAGCCAAGCGACAGGGGATGAAAAACTGTTTTTT. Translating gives CASSQATGDEKLFF.

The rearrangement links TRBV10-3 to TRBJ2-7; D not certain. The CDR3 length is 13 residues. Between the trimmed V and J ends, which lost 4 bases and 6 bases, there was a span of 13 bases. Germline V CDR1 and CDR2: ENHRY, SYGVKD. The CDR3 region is CAISAERSSEQYF. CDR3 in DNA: TGTGCCATCAGTGCCGAACGATCCAGCGAGCAGTACTTC.

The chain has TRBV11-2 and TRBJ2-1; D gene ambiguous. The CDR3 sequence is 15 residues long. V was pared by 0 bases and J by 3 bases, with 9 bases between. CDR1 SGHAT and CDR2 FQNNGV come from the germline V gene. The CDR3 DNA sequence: TGTGCCAGCAGCTTAGATCTGCGACTCTACAATGAGCAGTTCTTC. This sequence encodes CASSLDLRLYNEQFF.

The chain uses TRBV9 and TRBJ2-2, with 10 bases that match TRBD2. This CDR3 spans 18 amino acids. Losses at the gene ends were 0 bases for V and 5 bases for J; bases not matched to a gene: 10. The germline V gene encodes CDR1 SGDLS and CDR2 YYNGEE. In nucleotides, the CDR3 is TGTGCCAGCAGCGTAGGCCCAGCGGGAGGGCCGCTTACCGGGGAGCTGTTTTTT. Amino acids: CASSVGPAGGPLTGELFF.

CDR3 nucleotide sequence: TGTGCCAGCAGCCAGCAGGGGCCGAGGGAAAAACTGTTTTTT. Residues: CASSQQGPREKLFF. This chain uses TRBV4-2 with TRBJ1-4; maybe TRBD1 (6 bases). Looked up from germline, CDR1 is LGHNA and CDR2 is YNFKEQ. There are 14 residues in the CDR3. V gave up 3 bases and J gave up 8 bases, with 13 bases separating them.

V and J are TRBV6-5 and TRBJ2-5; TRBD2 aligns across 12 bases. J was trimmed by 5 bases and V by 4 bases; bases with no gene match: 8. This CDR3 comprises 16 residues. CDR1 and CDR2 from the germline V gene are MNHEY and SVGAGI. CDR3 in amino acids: CASSSRLAGDTETQYF. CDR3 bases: TGTGCCAGCAGTTCCCGACTAGCGGGAGATACGGAGACCCAGTACTTC.

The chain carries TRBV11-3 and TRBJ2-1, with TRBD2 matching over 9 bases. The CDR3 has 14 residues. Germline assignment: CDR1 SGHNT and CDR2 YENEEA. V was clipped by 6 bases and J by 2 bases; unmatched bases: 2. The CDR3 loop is CASRGTSTYNEQFF. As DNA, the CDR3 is TGTGCCAGCAGGGGGACTAGCACCTACAATGAGCAGTTCTTC. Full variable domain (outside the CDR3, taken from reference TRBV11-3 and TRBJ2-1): EAGVVQSPRYKIIEKKQPVAFWCNPISGHNTLYWYLQNLGQGPELLIRYENEEAVDDSQLPKDRFSAERLKGVDSTLKIQPAELGDSAVYLCASRGTSTYNEQFFGPGTRLTVL.

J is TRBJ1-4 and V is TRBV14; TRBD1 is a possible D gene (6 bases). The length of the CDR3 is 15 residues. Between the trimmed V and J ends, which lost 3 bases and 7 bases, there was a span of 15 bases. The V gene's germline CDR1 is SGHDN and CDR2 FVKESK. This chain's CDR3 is CASSQVLGASEKLFF. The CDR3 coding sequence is TGTGCCAGCAGCCAGGTTCTGGGGGCTAGTGAAAAACTGTTTTTT.

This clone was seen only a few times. This chain's CDR3 is CASSPQPPRGTGELFF. The CDR3 DNA sequence: TGTGCCAGCAGCCCCCAGCCCCCGCGAGGCACCGGGGAGCTGTTTTTT. The chain is built from TRBV7-8 and TRBJ2-2; D uncertain. This CDR3 is 16 amino acids long. Germline V lookup: CDR1 SGHVS, CDR2 FQNEAQ. With 5 bases removed from V and 4 bases from J, the gap between germline ends came to 17 bases.

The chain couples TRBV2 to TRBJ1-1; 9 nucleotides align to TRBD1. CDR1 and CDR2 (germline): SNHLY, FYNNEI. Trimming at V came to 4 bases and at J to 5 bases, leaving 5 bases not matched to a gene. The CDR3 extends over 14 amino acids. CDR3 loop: CASSVNRGRTEAFF. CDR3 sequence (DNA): TGTGCCAGCAGTGTGAACAGGGGGCGTACTGAAGCTTTCTTT.

CDR3 residues: CAWSEDLLEKLFF. The CDR3 DNA reads as TGTGCCTGGAGCGAGGATCTCCTTGAAAAACTGTTTTTT. This chain uses TRBV30 with TRBJ1-4; D gene ambiguous. The CDR3 runs to 13 residues. Trimming removed 3 bases at V and 7 bases at J, with 12 bases between. Germline CDR1 reads GTSNPN; CDR2 reads SVGIG (reference sequence).

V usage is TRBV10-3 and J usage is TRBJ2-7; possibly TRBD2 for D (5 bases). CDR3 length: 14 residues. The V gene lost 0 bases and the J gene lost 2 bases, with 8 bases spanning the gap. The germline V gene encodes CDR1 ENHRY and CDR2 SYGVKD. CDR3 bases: TGTGCCATCAGTGAGTCTAGCGATACCTACGAGCAGTACTTC. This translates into CAISESSDTYEQYF.

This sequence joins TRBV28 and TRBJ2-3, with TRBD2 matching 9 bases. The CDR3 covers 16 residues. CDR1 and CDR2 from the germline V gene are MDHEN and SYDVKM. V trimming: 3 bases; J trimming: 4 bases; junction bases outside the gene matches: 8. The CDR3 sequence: CASSFPREGPADTQYF. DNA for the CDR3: TGTGCCAGCAGTTTTCCGCGGGAGGGCCCTGCAGATACGCAGTATTTT.

CDR3 amino acids: CATRQGGSTDTQYF. The CDR3 DNA reads TGTGCCACCCGACAGGGGGGGAGCACAGATACGCAGTATTTT. This chain links TRBV10-3 with TRBJ2-3; 9 nucleotides match TRBD1. Unmatched junction bases numbered 5, after V lost 10 bases and J lost 0 bases. The length of the CDR3 is 14 residues. Germline loops: CDR1 ENHRY, CDR2 SYGVKD.

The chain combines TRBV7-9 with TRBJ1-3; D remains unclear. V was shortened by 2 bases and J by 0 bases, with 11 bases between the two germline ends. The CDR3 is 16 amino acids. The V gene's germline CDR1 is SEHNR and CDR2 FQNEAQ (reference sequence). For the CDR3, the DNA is TGTGCCAGCAGCTTAAATTTACAGATCTCTGGAAACACCATATATTTT. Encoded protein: CASSLNLQISGNTIYF.

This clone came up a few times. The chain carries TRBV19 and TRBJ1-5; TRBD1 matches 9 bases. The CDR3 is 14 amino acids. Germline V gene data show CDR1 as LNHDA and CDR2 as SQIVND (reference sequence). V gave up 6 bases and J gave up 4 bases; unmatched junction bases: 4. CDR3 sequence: CASRPTGGNQPQHF. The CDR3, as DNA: TGTGCCAGTAGACCGACAGGGGGAAATCAGCCCCAGCATTTT.

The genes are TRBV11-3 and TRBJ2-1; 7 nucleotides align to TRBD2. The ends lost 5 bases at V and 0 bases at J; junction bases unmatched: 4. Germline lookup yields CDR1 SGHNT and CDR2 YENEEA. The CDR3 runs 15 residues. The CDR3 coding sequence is TGTGCCAGCAGCCCAACTAGCGCCTCCTACAATGAGCAGTTCTTC. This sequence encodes CASSPTSASYNEQFF.